This TCR beta chain emerged from a study of cytomegalovirus exposure and HLA in healthy donors. The study, taken as a whole, reports: In vitro testing confirmed three CMV-associated chains as specific for CMV antigens. There were 150 to 200 TCR beta chains listed as cytomegalovirus-associated. As was reported, the classifier diagnosed cytomegalovirus status with high specificity and sensitivity.

Germline V gene data show CDR1 as PRHDT and CDR2 as FYEKMQ (reference sequence). This CDR3 is 16 amino acids long. Deletions cut 5 bases from V and 6 bases from J, with 22 bases between. Concerning this clone: As yet, its antigen is unknown.

The assay was immunoSEQ multiplex PCR, and TCRdb's table has in-frame clones only and misses some. The sample comprises some 170,000 clones, approximately 87% of which are singletons, and 4.5% to 7% rests with the top ten. The sample was PBMCs. This chain connects TRBV13 to TRBJ1-1; D is unclear. This sequence was found in a woman under 40 in good health and CMV-seronegative. The CDR3 coding sequence is TGTGCCAGCAGCCTCGACCCCACGGGGAATACGGCTGAAGCTTTCTTT. Its protein is CASSLDPTGNTAEAFF.